A single sample is the source of the 20 T cell receptor beta chains below, sequenced in a study of cytotoxic CD8 clonotypes in ibrutinib-treated CLL. This table comes from immunoSEQ multiplex PCR, and its TCRdb copy is limited to in-frame clones, with some not included. This table has fewer than 150,000 clones, under 90% appearing once. This sample comprised PBMCs, obtained after 24 months of ibrutinib treatment. The receptor source for this set is a human donor with chronic lymphocytic leukemia.

This chain connects TRBV6-5 to TRBJ2-1, with TRBD1 identical over 9 bases. Germline assignment: CDR1 MNHEY and CDR2 SVGAGI. This CDR3 is built from 15 residues. V lost 2 bases and J lost 8; bases outside the gene matches: 7. CDR3 sequence: CASSYLGQGLDEQFF. The CDR3 region has the DNA TGTGCCAGCAGTTACCTGGGACAGGGTCTTGATGAGCAGTTCTTC.

The chain combines TRBV5-1 with TRBJ1-1, with no clear D. The length of the CDR3 is 13 residues. V lost 2 bases and J lost 0, with 5 bases in between. In germline, CDR1 is SGHRS, CDR2 YFSETQ. In DNA form, the CDR3 reads TGCGCCAGCAGCTTTAGCCTGAACACTGAAGCTTTCTTT. Its protein product is CASSFSLNTEAFF.

This clone was counted a single time. The chain couples TRBV7-7 to TRBJ2-2, with D tentatively TRBD2 (5 bases). CDR3 size: 15 residues. Trimming left V 5 bases short and J 7 bases short, with 17 bases between. Germline V gives CDR1 SSHAT, CDR2 FNYEAQ (reference sequence). The CDR3 DNA reads as TGTGCCAGCAGCCCGTCTTCGAGGGCATTCGGGGAGCTGTTTTTT. It yields the protein CASSPSSRAFGELFF.

This clone was counted only a few times. Here the CDR3 DNA reads TGTGCCAGCAGCTCAAGGACAGGGTTGGGCACTGAAGCTTTCTTT. Translation gives CASSSRTGLGTEAFF. The gene calls are TRBV5-6 and TRBJ1-1; 8 bases are shared with TRBD1. Unmatched junction bases numbered 8, after V lost 3 bases and J lost 4 bases. The CDR3 sequence is 15 residues long. Germline lookup yields CDR1 SGHDT and CDR2 YYEEEE.

The chain recombines TRBV2 with TRBJ2-5; D not resolved. This CDR3 has 13 amino acids. V was trimmed by 4 bases and J by 2 bases, leaving 8 bases between them. CDR1 is SNHLY and CDR2 is FYNNEI in the germline V gene. The CDR3 spells CASSVSEQETQYF. CDR3 DNA: TGTGCCAGCAGTGTGTCTGAACAAGAGACCCAGTACTTC.

The sample holds one count of this clone. This chain connects TRBV29-1 to TRBJ1-2; no definite D call. The CDR3 has 14 residues. Germline lookup yields CDR1 SQVTM and CDR2 ANQGSEA. Deletions cut 1 base from V and 8 bases from J, with 17 bases between. The CDR3 DNA sequence: TGCAGCGTTGAAGGGGCAGGCGCGGTAAGGGGCTACACCTTC. Translation: CSVEGAGAVRGYTF.

This clone has only a few counts. The chain carries TRBV11-3 and TRBJ1-6; D gene ambiguous. The CDR3 extends over 13 amino acids. V lost 5 bases and J 10 bases, leaving 12 bases between the germline ends. Per the germline V gene, CDR1 is SGHNT and CDR2 is YENEEA. The DNA of the CDR3 is TGTGCCAGCAGCCGAGGAGGCGAGTCACCCCTCCACTTT. This gives the protein CASSRGGESPLHF.

The count of this clone is one. This chain uses TRBV7-9 with TRBJ2-3; 10 positions match TRBD2. V lost 8 bases to trimming and J lost 2 bases; unmatched junction nucleotides: 7. Germline V gene sequence: CDR1 SEHNR, CDR2 FQNEAQ (reference sequence). The CDR3 covers 15 residues. The chain's CDR3 is CASLGLAGVTDTQYF. CDR3 sequence (DNA): TGTGCCAGCCTTGGGCTAGCGGGGGTCACAGATACGCAGTATTTT.

The gene calls are TRBV5-1 and TRBJ2-3; TRBD1 agrees at 9 bases. This CDR3 comprises 15 residues. Trimming cost V 4 bases and J 2 bases; bases outside gene matches: 5. Per the germline V gene, CDR1 is SGHRS and CDR2 is YFSETQ. This chain's CDR3 is CASSQGQGLTDTQYF. CDR3 in DNA: TGCGCCAGCAGCCAGGGACAGGGACTCACAGATACGCAGTATTTT.

The rearrangement joins TRBV7-2 to TRBJ2-3, with TRBD2 matching over 13 bases. V dropped 6 bases and J dropped 6; count of bases not matched to a gene: 9. CDR3 length: 16 amino acids. Germline loops: CDR1 SGHTA, CDR2 FQGNSA. The CDR3 bases are TGTGCCAGCAGGGCCGGGACTAGCGGGGTAGGTGATACGCAGTATTTT. This translates into CASRAGTSGVGDTQYF.

The CDR3 DNA follows: TGCGCCAGCAGCTTGGAAGGGACAGCCAAAGCTTTCTTT. Protein sequence: CASSLEGTAKAFF. The V gene is TRBV5-1, the J gene TRBJ1-1, with 7 bases lining up with TRBD1. Germline assignment: CDR1 SGHRS and CDR2 YFSETQ. With 0 bases clipped from V and 9 bases from J, the junction kept 5 bases outside the gene matches. The CDR3 runs to 13 residues.

J is TRBJ2-1 and V is TRBV11-2; TRBD2 matches 8 bases. The CDR3 spans 17 residues. The V segment lost 2 bases and the J segment 5 bases; nucleotides outside the gene matches: 11. CDR1 SGHAT and CDR2 FQNNGV come from the germline V gene. CDR3 sequence reads: CASSLKARTSHHNEQFF. CDR3 sequence (DNA): TGTGCCAGCAGCTTAAAAGCTAGGACTAGCCACCACAATGAGCAGTTCTTC.

The chain uses TRBV27 and TRBJ2-7; no firm D call. The V end lost 6 bases, the J end lost 2 bases, and 8 bases lay between the germline ends. CDR1 is MNHEY, CDR2 SMNVEV, per germline (reference sequence). This CDR3 has 12 amino acids. CDR3 sequence (DNA): TGTGCCAGCAGAACCAGGACCTACGAGCAGTACTTC. It specifies CASRTRTYEQYF.

The chain recombines TRBV27 with TRBJ1-6; TRBD1 might be the D (5 bases). Germline V CDR1 and CDR2: MNHEY, SMNVEV (reference sequence). The ends were cut back, 0 bases at V and 3 bases at J, with 6 bases in the middle. The length of the CDR3 is 15 residues. The CDR3 sequence is CASSLSDNYNSPLHF. CDR3 nucleotides: TGTGCCAGCAGTTTATCGGACAACTATAATTCACCCCTCCACTTT.

CDR3 in DNA: TGTGCCAGCAGGGCCGGGGTCGATTCACCCCTCCACTTT. This encodes CASRAGVDSPLHF. The chain employs TRBV2 and TRBJ1-6; D gene unclear. The CDR3 contains 13 residues. Trimming left V 6 bases short and J 8 bases short, with 11 bases between. The germline gives CDR1 SNHLY, CDR2 FYNNEI.

The rearrangement links TRBV7-2 to TRBJ2-7; no clear D gene. From germline, CDR1 is SGHTA and CDR2 FQGNSA. The V gene lost 1 base and the J gene lost 5 bases, with 9 bases spanning the gap. The CDR3 contains 13 residues. Written as DNA, the CDR3 is TGTGCCAGCAGCTTAGTTTACGGAAACGAGCAGTACTTC. It encodes CASSLVYGNEQYF.

This clone was seen a handful of times. J is TRBJ1-1 and V is TRBV28; weak D call: TRBD1 (5 bases). V was pared by 7 bases and J by 4 bases, with 10 bases between. The CDR3 sequence is 12 residues long. The V gene's germline CDR1 is MDHEN and CDR2 SYDVKM. CDR3 DNA: TGTGCCAGCACCGAGGGGCCCACTGAAGCTTTCTTT. Protein: CASTEGPTEAFF.

The chain employs TRBV5-1 and TRBJ1-6; D may be TRBD1 (5 bases). V lost 2 bases, J lost 6 bases, and 15 bases lay in between. The length of the CDR3 is 16 residues. In germline, CDR1 is SGHRS, CDR2 YFSETQ. The CDR3 reads CASSFWVAGSNSPLHF. For the CDR3, the DNA is TGCGCCAGCAGCTTTTGGGTCGCAGGGAGTAATTCACCCCTCCACTTT.

The rearrangement links TRBV10-2 to TRBJ2-7, with TRBD1 matching over 9 bases. The trim removed 4 bases at V and 2 bases at J, leaving 3 bases unmatched. This CDR3 region has 14 residues. Per germline, CDR1 WSHSY and CDR2 SAAADI. The CDR3, as DNA: TGCGCCAGCAGTGGGGGGACAGGGCCCTACGAGCAGTACTTC. Translating gives CASSGGTGPYEQYF.

Remarks on this clone: Other DNA sequences of this sample code for an identical CDR3. The V and J genes are TRBV19 and TRBJ1-5; 9 bases agree with TRBD1. The V and J ends lost 1 base and 3 bases, in that order; junction bases with no gene match: 4. Germline-derived CDR1 and CDR2 are LNHDA and SQIVND (reference sequence). The CDR3 is 16 residues long. The CDR3 coding sequence is TGTGCCAGTAGTATAGGGACAGGGGTTCACAATCAGCCCCAGCATTTT. Its translation: CASSIGTGVHNQPQHF.